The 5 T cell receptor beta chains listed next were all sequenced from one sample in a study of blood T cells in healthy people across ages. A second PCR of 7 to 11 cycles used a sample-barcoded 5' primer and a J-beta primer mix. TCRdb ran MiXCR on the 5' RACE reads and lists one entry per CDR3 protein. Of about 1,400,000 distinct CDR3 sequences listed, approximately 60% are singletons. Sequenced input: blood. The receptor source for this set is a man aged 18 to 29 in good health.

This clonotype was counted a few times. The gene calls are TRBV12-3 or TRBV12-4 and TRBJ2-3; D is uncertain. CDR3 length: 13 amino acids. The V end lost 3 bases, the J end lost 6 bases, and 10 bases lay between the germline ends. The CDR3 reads CASSFPGVDTQYF. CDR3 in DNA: TGTGCCAGCAGTTTCCCTGGGGTGGATACGCAGTATTTT.

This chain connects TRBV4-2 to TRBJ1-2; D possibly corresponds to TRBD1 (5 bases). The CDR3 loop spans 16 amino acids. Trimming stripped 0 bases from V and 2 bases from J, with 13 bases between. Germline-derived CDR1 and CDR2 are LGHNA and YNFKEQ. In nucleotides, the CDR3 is TGTGCCAGCAGCCAAGAGACAGTTCCGACGAACTATGGCTACACCTTC. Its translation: CASSQETVPTNYGYTF.

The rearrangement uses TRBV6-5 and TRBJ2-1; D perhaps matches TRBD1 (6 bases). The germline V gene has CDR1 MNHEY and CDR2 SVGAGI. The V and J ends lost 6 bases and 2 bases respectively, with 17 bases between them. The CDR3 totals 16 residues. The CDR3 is CASRTLDSVTYNEQFF. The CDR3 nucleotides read TGTGCCAGCAGAACCCTGGACAGTGTTACCTACAATGAGCAGTTCTTC.

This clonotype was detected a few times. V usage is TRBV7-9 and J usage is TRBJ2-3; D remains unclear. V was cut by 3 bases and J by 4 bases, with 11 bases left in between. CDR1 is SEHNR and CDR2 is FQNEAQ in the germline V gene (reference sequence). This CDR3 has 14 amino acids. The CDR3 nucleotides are TGTGCCAGCAGCTTTCGAGTGTCCGCAGATACGCAGTATTTT. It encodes CASSFRVSADTQYF.

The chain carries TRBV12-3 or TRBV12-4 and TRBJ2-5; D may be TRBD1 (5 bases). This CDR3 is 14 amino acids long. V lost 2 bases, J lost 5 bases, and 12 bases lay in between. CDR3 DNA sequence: TGTGCCAGCAGTTTAATAGGGGTTCAGGAGACCCAGTACTTC. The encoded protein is CASSLIGVQETQYF.